Listed below are T cell receptor beta chains from one sample, sequenced in a study of blood T cells in healthy people across ages. TCRdb called the 5' RACE reads again in MiXCR, with one record for every CDR3 protein. Among roughly 800,000 distinct CDR3 sequences listed, approximately 25% were seen once. These same data were also listed under a study on T cells of mothers and their children.

The sequencing sample was made of blood. The receptors were gathered from a boy aged 5-17 years in good health. Each CDR3 is given with its conserved first and last residue. The D gene is left open where the match is weak. Clone size is given for some rows only: seen once, a few or many times, or a class if the clone is expanded.

size,J,D,V,DNA,CDR3
-,TRBJ2-7,TRBD1,TRBV25-1,TGTGCCAGCAGTGGCACCGGGACAGGGACCTACGAGCAGTACTTC,CASSGTGTGTYEQYF
few,TRBJ2-5,TRBD2,TRBV5-1,TGCGCCAGCAGCTTCCAGACTAGCGGGGGCCAAGAGACCCAGTACTTC,CASSFQTSGGQETQYF
-,TRBJ2-5,-,TRBV6-5,TGTGCCAGCAGCCTACTCTCTAACGCTGGAGAGACCCAGTACTTC,CASSLLSNAGETQYF
-,TRBJ1-1,-,TRBV3-1,TGTGCCAGCAGCCAGCAACCGGAGGCTGAAGCTTTCTTT,CASSQQPEAEAFF
many,TRBJ2-1,-,TRBV12-3/TRBV12-4,TGTGCCAGCAGTTTCAACAATGAGCAGTTCTTC,CASSFNNEQFF
-,TRBJ1-6,-,TRBV28,TGTGCCAGCCTAGGACAAGATAATTCACCCCTCCACTTT,CASLGQDNSPLHF
-,TRBJ1-4,-,TRBV4-3,TGCGCCAGCAGCCCCCTCTCAACTAATGAAAAACTGTTTTTT,CASSPLSTNEKLFF
-,TRBJ2-4,TRBD1,TRBV4-1,TGCGCCAGCAGCCAAGGGACAGGGTCTTACATTCAGTACTTC,CASSQGTGSYIQYF
-,TRBJ2-3,TRBD2,TRBV29-1,TGCAGCGTGGGAGGACTAGCGGTTACCACAGATACGCAGTATTTT,CSVGGLAVTTDTQYF
-,TRBJ1-4,-,TRBV5-1,TGCGCCAGCAGCTTGGCCGGGGAAGACAAGGGTCTGTTTTTT,CASSLAGEDKGLFF
-,TRBJ2-5,-,TRBV24-1,TGTGCCACCAGTGGCCCACGGGGGAGGGAGACCCAGTACTTC,CATSGPRGRETQYF
-,TRBJ1-3,-,TRBV7-9,TGTGCCAGCAGGCGGGACCTCTCTGGAAACACCATATATTTT,CASRRDLSGNTIYF
-,TRBJ2-3,-,TRBV10-3,TGTGCCATCAGTGAGTCGTGGGTCGGGAGCACAGATACGCAGTATTTT,CAISESWVGSTDTQYF
few,TRBJ2-5,TRBD2,TRBV4-1,TGCGCCAGCAGCCAGCGGACTAGCGGGAGGTCAGGGGAGACCCAGTACTTC,CASSQRTSGRSGETQYF
-,TRBJ2-1,-,TRBV12-3/TRBV12-4,TGTGCCAGCAGTTCGGGACCCCTAAATGAGCAGTTCTTC,CASSSGPLNEQFF
few,TRBJ1-2,TRBD1,TRBV29-1,TGCAGCTTCCGGACAGGGATCGACTATGGCTACACCTTC,CSFRTGIDYGYTF
few,TRBJ2-5,TRBD2,TRBV7-2,TGTGCCAGCAGCTTACCGAGTAGCGGGAAAGAGACCCAGTACTTC,CASSLPSSGKETQYF
few,TRBJ2-1,-,TRBV29-1,TGCAGCGTTTCTAGGATTGTGGGCAATGAGCAGTTCTTC,CSVSRIVGNEQFF
-,TRBJ1-5,-,TRBV5-5,TGTGCCAGCAGCCCAGGGGTGGCAGGATTGCCCCAGCATTTT,CASSPGVAGLPQHF
few,TRBJ2-7,-,TRBV2,TGTGCCAGCAGTACCGGGACCGGGGTCTACGAGCAGTACTTC,CASSTGTGVYEQYF
once,TRBJ1-5,-,TRBV2,TGTGCCAGCAGATCCGAGGGACCGAATAGCAATCAGCCCCAGCATTTT,CASRSEGPNSNQPQHF
-,TRBJ2-1,TRBD2,TRBV6-6,TGTGCCAGCAGTAAACTAAACAGCGGGGGCAATGAGCAGTTCTTC,CASSKLNSGGNEQFF
-,TRBJ2-7,TRBD1,TRBV7-2,TGTGCCAGCGCCATAACAGGGGATTCCTACGAGCAGTACTTC,CASAITGDSYEQYF
few,TRBJ2-4,-,TRBV21-1,TGTGCCAGCAGCAAGGGGAGGACAGGGTCCTCGGCCAAAAACATTCAGTACTTC,CASSKGRTGSSAKNIQYF
few,TRBJ2-7,-,TRBV29-1,TGCAGCGTTGTGGGGGGCCCTTCTCGCGAGCAGTACTTC,CSVVGGPSREQYF
-,TRBJ1-2,TRBD1,TRBV12-3/TRBV12-4,TGTGCCAGCAGTTTAGCGGGGACAGGGGGCGTTGGCTGCACCTTC,CASSLAGTGGVGCTF
few,TRBJ2-1,-,TRBV29-1,TGCAGCGTTGAGTCTAGCTCATCCTACAATGAGCAGTTCTTC,CSVESSSSYNEQFF
few,TRBJ2-1,TRBD2,TRBV6-2/TRBV6-3,TGTGCCAGCAGTTACGCTCGACTAGCGGGTTACAATGAGCAGTTCTTC,CASSYARLAGYNEQFF
few,TRBJ1-1,TRBD1,TRBV19,TGTGCCAGTAAACCGACCGACAGGGGCATAAACACTGAAGCTTTCTTT,CASKPTDRGINTEAFF
-,TRBJ1-1,-,TRBV9,TGTGCCAGCAGCGTAGTTATGAACACTGAAGCTTTCTTT,CASSVVMNTEAFF
few,TRBJ1-5,-,TRBV4-1,TGTGCCAGCAGCCAAGTCGTTACGCTCCATGGCAATCAGCCCCAGCATTTT,CASSQVVTLHGNQPQHF
few,TRBJ2-5,TRBD1,TRBV4-1,TGCGCCAGCAGCCAAGATGGCCCGGGACAGTTTGAAGAGACCCAGTACTTC,CASSQDGPGQFEETQYF
-,TRBJ1-2,-,TRBV4-1,TGCGCCAGCAGCCAACGCCTGGGACAACTCATTGCCTACACCTTC,CASSQRLGQLIAYTF
-,TRBJ2-4,-,TRBV7-9,TGTGCCAGCAGTGAGCGGACCTTAGCCAAAAACATTCAGTACTTC,CASSERTLAKNIQYF
-,TRBJ1-2,TRBD1,TRBV29-1,TGCAGCGTGGACAGGGACGGCTATGGCTACACCTTC,CSVDRDGYGYTF
few,TRBJ2-3,TRBD2,TRBV20-1,TGCAGTGCTAGAGATGATCGCGGGAGGGTGAATACGCAGTATTTT,CSARDDRGRVNTQYF
few,TRBJ1-3,-,TRBV20-1,TGCAGTGCTAGAGATCGTAAGGGATGGTCCGTTGGAAACACCATATATTTT,CSARDRKGWSVGNTIYF
few,TRBJ2-7,-,TRBV28,TGTGCCAGCAGCTCTGTCCTACCACCCTACGAGCAGTACTTC,CASSSVLPPYEQYF
-,TRBJ2-5,-,TRBV20-1,TGCAGTGCTAGAGATGGGGACATTGGACAAGAGACCCAGTACTTC,CSARDGDIGQETQYF
few,TRBJ2-5,-,TRBV7-9,TGTGCCAGCAGCCCCGACAGTTACCAAGAGACCCAGTACTTC,CASSPDSYQETQYF
few,TRBJ2-5,TRBD2,TRBV7-9,TGTGCCAGCAGCCCCGGACCAGGACTAGCTGGGGAGACCCAGTACTTC,CASSPGPGLAGETQYF
few,TRBJ2-2,-,TRBV27,TGTGCCAGCACCCTGCTCTTGGCAGGGGACACCGGGGAGCTGTTTTTT,CASTLLLAGDTGELFF
-,TRBJ2-2,-,TRBV15,TGTGCCACCAGCAGAGATAAACAGGGTTGGTACACCGGGGAGCTGTTTTTT,CATSRDKQGWYTGELFF
few,TRBJ2-7,-,TRBV25-1,TGTGCCAGCAGTGAAATAGCGTCGTACGAGCAGTACTTC,CASSEIASYEQYF
-,TRBJ2-7,-,TRBV4-2,TGTGCCAGCAGCCAAGACCTCCCAGGGGGGAACTACGAGCAGTACTTC,CASSQDLPGGNYEQYF
-,TRBJ2-7,TRBD1,TRBV29-1,TGCAGCGGAAAGGACAGGAGCTCCTACGAGCAGTACTTC,CSGKDRSSYEQYF
-,TRBJ1-2,-,TRBV4-2,TGTGCCAGCAGCCCTCCGGGCGGACACTATGGCTACACCTTC,CASSPPGGHYGYTF
few,TRBJ1-1,-,TRBV7-3,TGTGCCAGCAGCTTTAGACCAGGGGAAGCTGAAGCTTTCTTT,CASSFRPGEAEAFF
few,TRBJ2-1,-,TRBV7-9,TGTGCCAGCAGCGCCAGGGGTTACAATGAGCAGTTCTTC,CASSARGYNEQFF
-,TRBJ2-6,-,TRBV29-1,TGCAGCGTCTACGTGGGAGACAACGTCCTGACTTTC,CSVYVGDNVLTF
many,TRBJ1-4,TRBD1,TRBV7-2,TGTGCCAGCAGCTCGACAGGGATTGCAACTAATGAAAAACTGTTTTTT,CASSSTGIATNEKLFF
few,TRBJ1-5,-,TRBV12-3/TRBV12-4,TGTGCCAGCAGCGAATGGGGGTCTAGCAATCAGCCCCAGCATTTT,CASSEWGSSNQPQHF
few,TRBJ2-7,-,TRBV2,TGTGCCAGCAGTGCTCAAGCCTACGAGCAGTACTTC,CASSAQAYEQYF
-,TRBJ2-1,TRBD2,TRBV7-9,TGTGCCAGCAGATCGGGACTACCGGGGGGCAATGAGCAGTTCTTC,CASRSGLPGGNEQFF
-,TRBJ1-1,-,TRBV5-1,TGCGCCAGCAGCTTGATTCGGGAGAACACTGAAGCTTTCTTT,CASSLIRENTEAFF
few,TRBJ2-7,TRBD2,TRBV29-1,TGCAGCGTTGTCGGCGGGGGTAACTACGAGCAGTACTTC,CSVVGGGNYEQYF
-,TRBJ2-2,-,TRBV20-1,TGCAGTGCTAGAGATTCCCCAGGCTGGGGACACACCGGGGAGCTGTTTTTT,CSARDSPGWGHTGELFF
-,TRBJ2-2,-,TRBV9,TGTGCCAGCAGCGATCGGGCCCCCCTCCCTCCCGGGGAGCTGTTTTTT,CASSDRAPLPPGELFF